This TCR beta chain derives from a study of T cell changes during pregnancy in multiple sclerosis. With 3 bases clipped from V and 4 bases from J, the junction kept 3 bases outside the gene matches. This CDR3 is 15 amino acids long. The germline CDR1 and CDR2 sequences are LNHDA and SQIVND (reference sequence). This clone has just one count. This table comes from immunoSEQ multiplex PCR, and its TCRdb copy is limited to in-frame clones, with some not included. This table has 95,000 to 100,000 clones, 80% to 95% appearing once. Sequencing was performed on peripheral blood, taken in the second trimester of pregnancy. The chain employs TRBV19 and TRBJ2-3; 11 bases fit TRBD1. The sequence was collected from a female donor with multiple sclerosis, enrolled in a pregnancy study. The DNA for the CDR3 is TGTGCCAGTAGTATCTTGGGACAGGGGGCAGATACGCAGTATTTT. This translates into CASSILGQGADTQYF. Full variable domain (remainder filled in from reference TRBV19 and TRBJ2-3): DGGITQSPKYLFRKEGQNVTLSCEQNLNHDAMYWYRQDPGQGLRLIYYSQIVNDFQKGDIAEGYSVSREKKESFPLTVTSAQKNPTAFYLCASSILGQGADTQYFGPGTRLTVL.